This T cell receptor (beta chain) was retrieved from a study of blood T cell repertoires in COVID-19. In the authors' methods: Researchers report that nucleated cell counts were estimated from reference gene primer amplification. The method was immunoSEQ multiplex PCR; TCRdb's version includes in-frame clones alone and lacks a portion of them. The V and J calls and clone size are taken from that table; D and trimming were inferred from the DNA. The sample records a few hundred thousand clones, about 79% being singletons. J was trimmed by 2 bases and V by 0 bases; bases with no gene match: 12. The CDR3 sequence is 19 residues long. CDR1 is SGHDN, CDR2 FVKESK, per germline.

The chain links TRBV14 to TRBJ2-7, with 11 bases fitting TRBD2. Sequencing used peripheral blood. The sequence came from a man older than 75 with acute or convalescent COVID-19. CDR3 in DNA: TGTGCCAGCAGCCAAGATCGGGAAACTAGCGGGAGTCCCCCCTACGAGCAGTACTTC. Residues: CASSQDRETSGSPPYEQYF. Looking up the rest from reference TRBV14 and TRBJ2-7 gives the full variable domain: EAGVTQFPSHSVIEKGQTVTLRCDPISGHDNLYWYRRVMGKEIKFLLHFVKESKQDESGMPNNRFLAERTGGTYSTLKVQPAELEDSGVYFCASSQDRETSGSPPYEQYFGPGTRLTVT.